This TCR beta chain was profiled in a study of blood T cell repertoires in COVID-19. The repertoire was sequenced with immunoSEQ multiplex PCR; TCRdb's copy has only in-frame clones and lacks some. The sample includes hundreds of thousands of clones, roughly 85% of them seen just once. This CDR3 is 17 amino acids long. V was shortened by 5 bases and J by 2 bases, with 18 bases between the two germline ends. Per germline, CDR1 SGHTA and CDR2 FQGTGA. This clone was seen only a few times. The chain combines TRBV7-3 with TRBJ2-2, with a tentative D call TRBD2 (6 bases). The receptor was derived from a man aged 50-59 years with COVID-19, enrolled during active disease. The source material was peripheral blood. The CDR3 DNA reads as TGTGCCAGCAGCCCCTCCGGCGGGACCCGAAACACCGGGGAGCTGTTTTTT. Its translation is CASSPSGGTRNTGELFF.